A selection of T cell receptor beta chains follows, all from one sample in a study of T cell responses to AZD1222 COVID-19 vaccine. Measured with immunoSEQ multiplex PCR; TCRdb has only the in-frame clones, and not every one. The sample shows 100,000 to 150,000 clones, roughly 93% of them seen only once. The sequences come from peripheral blood, collected 28 days after the second AZD1222 dose. The receptors were sampled from an adult who received the AZD1222 COVID-19 vaccine. CDR3s include the opening cysteine and the closing phenylalanine or tryptophan. The D gene is left open where the match is weak. The size field is filled for only some rows; it gives once, few, many or a size class.

DNA | CDR3 | J | V | size | D
TGTGCCAGCAGCTTAGGCCTAGAGGTAAAAGCTTTCTTT | CASSLGLEVKAFF | TRBJ1-1 | TRBV13 | NA | NA
TGCAGTGCTAGAGTTCAAGAGACCCAGTACTTC | CSARVQETQYF | TRBJ2-5 | TRBV20-1 | NA | NA
TGTGCCAGTAGTTCCTTACAGGTTACCCATGGCTACACCTTC | CASSSLQVTHGYTF | TRBJ1-2 | TRBV19 | NA | NA
TGTGCCACCAGTGATCCCGCTTCAGCGGGAGGAGGTTACAATGAGCAGTTCTTC | CATSDPASAGGGYNEQFF | TRBJ2-1 | TRBV24-1 | NA | TRBD2
TGCGCCAGCAGCTTGGGGATTTTTTCCGGGGATAACTATGGCTACACCTTC | CASSLGIFSGDNYGYTF | TRBJ1-2 | TRBV5-1 | NA | NA
TGTGCCAGCGGCCCCCTAGAGGGACAGGGAGGTTTCTTC | CASGPLEGQGGFF | TRBJ2-1 | TRBV9 | NA | TRBD1
TGTGCCAGCAGCCAGGTTACTATAGCGGGGGCCATCTACGAGCAGTACTTC | CASSQVTIAGAIYEQYF | TRBJ2-7 | TRBV4-2 | NA | TRBD2
TGTGCCAGCAGCTTCAGGTCCATCGCAGAGACCCAGTACTTC | CASSFRSIAETQYF | TRBJ2-5 | TRBV7-2 | NA | NA
TGTGCCAGTAGCAGTTGGGGGGTCCAAGAGACCCAGTACTTC | CASSSWGVQETQYF | TRBJ2-5 | TRBV19 | NA | NA
TGTGCCAGCAGCTTGGCGTCGGAGGCCCCTGGCTACACCTTC | CASSLASEAPGYTF | TRBJ1-2 | TRBV5-4 | NA | NA
TGTGCCAGCAGCTGGGGCGGCGGGACCGACATTCAGTACTTC | CASSWGGGTDIQYF | TRBJ2-4 | TRBV7-9 | once | NA
TGTGCCAGCAGTGAAAGGCGGGGCCACTATGGCTACACCTTC | CASSERRGHYGYTF | TRBJ1-2 | TRBV6-1 | NA | NA
TGCGCCAGCAGTCCAAGGGGACTAGCGGGAGGGCGGACTAGCACAGATACGCAGTATTTT | CASSPRGLAGGRTSTDTQYF | TRBJ2-3 | TRBV23-1 | few | TRBD2
TGTGCCAGCACCCCAGCGACAGGGCCCACTGAAGCTTTCTTT | CASTPATGPTEAFF | TRBJ1-1 | TRBV6-5 | once | TRBD1
TGCGCCAGCAGCCCAACCCCCGGGCTAAGCGTCTACGAGCAGTACTTC | CASSPTPGLSVYEQYF | TRBJ2-7 | TRBV5-1 | NA | NA
TGTGCCAGTAGGAGACTCCGGGACACTGAAGCTTTCTTT | CASRRLRDTEAFF | TRBJ1-1 | TRBV19 | NA | NA
TGTGCCAGCAGCTTAGATCGGTGGGGAATAGGGGAGCAGTACTTC | CASSLDRWGIGEQYF | TRBJ2-7 | TRBV7-9 | NA | NA
TGTGCTAGTGGTCCTAACACCGGGGAGCTGTTTTTT | CASGPNTGELFF | TRBJ2-2 | TRBV12-5 | NA | NA
TGTGCCAGTAGTATAGGAGACACCCTCTACGAGCAGTACTTC | CASSIGDTLYEQYF | TRBJ2-7 | TRBV19 | NA | NA
TGCAGCGTTGAATGGACAGGGGCTAAGGTGGGCAATGAGCAGTTCTTC | CSVEWTGAKVGNEQFF | TRBJ2-1 | TRBV29-1 | NA | TRBD1
TGTGCCAGCAGCTTGACAACTCGGAACACCGGGGAGCTGTTTTTT | CASSLTTRNTGELFF | TRBJ2-2 | TRBV7-3 | NA | NA
TGTGGCCTTGCAGGGACGCCTGGAAGAACCATATATTTT | CGLAGTPGRTIYF | TRBJ1-3 | TRBV30 | NA | NA
TGTGCCACCAGCAGAGATTGGAGGGACAAAAACATTCAGTACTTC | CATSRDWRDKNIQYF | TRBJ2-4 | TRBV15 | NA | NA
TGTGCCAGCAGCTTAGTTAGGGACCACGAAACTAGCACAGATACGCAGTATTTT | CASSLVRDHETSTDTQYF | TRBJ2-3 | TRBV11-2 | NA | NA
TGTGCCAGCAGCTCAAAGAGGACAGGAGGTCTTCGCTTGACAGATACGCAGTATTTT | CASSSKRTGGLRLTDTQYF | TRBJ2-3 | TRBV5-8 | NA | TRBD1
TGTGCCAGCAGACCAATGAACACTGAAGCTTTCTTT | CASRPMNTEAFF | TRBJ1-1 | TRBV6-6 | NA | NA
TGTGCCGGGTCCCGGACAGGAGGAAATTCACCCCTCCACTTT | CAGSRTGGNSPLHF | TRBJ1-6 | TRBV6-5 | NA | TRBD1
TGTGCCAGCAGCTTAGATGGGGGGCGTGAGACCCAGTACTTC | CASSLDGGRETQYF | TRBJ2-5 | TRBV11-2 | NA | NA
TGTGCCAGCAGTCGATCCGGACAGGGGGCGACCACCGGGGAGCTGTTTTTT | CASSRSGQGATTGELFF | TRBJ2-2 | TRBV7-3 | once | TRBD1
TGTGCCAGCAAACAGGGCTTTGAAAACACCATATATTTT | CASKQGFENTIYF | TRBJ1-3 | TRBV5-4 | NA | NA
TGTGCCAGCAGCGTAGAGGGTAGGTTCAACAATGAGCAGTTCTTC | CASSVEGRFNNEQFF | TRBJ2-1 | TRBV9 | NA | NA
TGTGCCAGCAGCTTGGGACTAGTTTCGGACGAGCAGTACTTC | CASSLGLVSDEQYF | TRBJ2-7 | TRBV11-2 | NA | TRBD2
TGCAGCGTTGGGTTAGGGGGGAACTATGGCTACACCTTC | CSVGLGGNYGYTF | TRBJ1-2 | TRBV29-1 | NA | NA